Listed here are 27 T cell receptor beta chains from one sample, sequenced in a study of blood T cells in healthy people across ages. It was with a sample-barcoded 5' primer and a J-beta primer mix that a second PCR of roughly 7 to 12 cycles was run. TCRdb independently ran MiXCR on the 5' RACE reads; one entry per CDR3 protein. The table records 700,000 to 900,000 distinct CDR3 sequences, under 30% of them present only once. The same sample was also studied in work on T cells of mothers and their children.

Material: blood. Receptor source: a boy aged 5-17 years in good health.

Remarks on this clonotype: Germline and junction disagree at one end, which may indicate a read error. The CDR3 DNA reads as TGTGCCTGGGCGGTCCAAGAGTCCCAGTACTTC. Residues: CAWAVQESQYF. V usage is TRBV30 and J usage is TRBJ2-1; D not certain. The last part of the DNA fits TRBJ2-5 better; the J call may be wrong. Germline V gene data show CDR1 as GTSNPN and CDR2 as SVGIG (reference sequence). This CDR3 spans 11 amino acids.

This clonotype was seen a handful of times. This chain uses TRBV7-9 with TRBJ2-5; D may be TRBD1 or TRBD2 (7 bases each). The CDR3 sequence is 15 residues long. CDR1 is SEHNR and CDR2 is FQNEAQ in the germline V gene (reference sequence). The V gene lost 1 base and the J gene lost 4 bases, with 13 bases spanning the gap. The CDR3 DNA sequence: TGTGCCAGCAGCTTAGACAGGGGCGGGGGAGAGACCCAGTACTTC. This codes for CASSLDRGGGETQYF.

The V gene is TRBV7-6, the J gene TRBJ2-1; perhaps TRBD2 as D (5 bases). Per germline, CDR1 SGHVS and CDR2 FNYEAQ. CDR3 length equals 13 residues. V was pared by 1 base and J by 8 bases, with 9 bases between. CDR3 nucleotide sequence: TGTGCCAGCAGCTTAGACCGGGGTGATGAGCAGTTCTTC. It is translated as CASSLDRGDEQFF.

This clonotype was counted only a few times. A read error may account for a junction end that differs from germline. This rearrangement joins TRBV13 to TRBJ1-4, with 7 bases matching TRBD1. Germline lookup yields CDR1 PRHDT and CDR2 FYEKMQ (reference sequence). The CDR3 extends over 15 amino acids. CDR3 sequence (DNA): TGTGCCAGCAGCTCCCGACAGGGTAATAATGAAAAACTGGTTTTT. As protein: CASSSRQGNNEKLVF. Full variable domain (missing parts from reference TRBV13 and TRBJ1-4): AAGVIQSPRHLIKEKRETATLKCYPIPRHDTVYWYQQGPGQDPQFLISFYEKMQSDKGSIPDRFSAQQFSDYHSELNMSSLELGDSALYFCASSSRQGNNEKLVFGSGTQLSVL.

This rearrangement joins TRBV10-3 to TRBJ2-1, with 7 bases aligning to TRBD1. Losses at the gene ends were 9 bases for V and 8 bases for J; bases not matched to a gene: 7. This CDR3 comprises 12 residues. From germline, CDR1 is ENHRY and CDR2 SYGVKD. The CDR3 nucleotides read TGTGCCATTCAGACAGGGTTGGATGAGCAGTTCTTC. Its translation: CAIQTGLDEQFF.

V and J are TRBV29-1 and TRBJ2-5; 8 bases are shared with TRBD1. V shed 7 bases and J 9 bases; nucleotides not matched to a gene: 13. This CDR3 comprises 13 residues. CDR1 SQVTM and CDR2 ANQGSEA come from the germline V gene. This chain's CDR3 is CSATDRARGAQYF. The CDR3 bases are TGCAGCGCCACGGACAGGGCTAGGGGGGCCCAGTACTTC.

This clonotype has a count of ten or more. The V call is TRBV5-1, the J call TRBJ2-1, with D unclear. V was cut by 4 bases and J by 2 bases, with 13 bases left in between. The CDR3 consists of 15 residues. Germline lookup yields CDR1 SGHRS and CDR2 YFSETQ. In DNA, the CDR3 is TGCGCCAGCAGCGGTCAATCCCTCGCCTACAATGAGCAGTTCTTC. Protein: CASSGQSLAYNEQFF.

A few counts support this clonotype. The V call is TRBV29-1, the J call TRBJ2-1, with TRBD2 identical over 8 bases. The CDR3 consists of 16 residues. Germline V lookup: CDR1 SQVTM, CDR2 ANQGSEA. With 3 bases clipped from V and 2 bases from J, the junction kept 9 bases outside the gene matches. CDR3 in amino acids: CSVEGLAGLAYNEQFF. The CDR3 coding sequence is TGCAGCGTTGAGGGGTTAGCGGGGTTAGCCTACAATGAGCAGTTCTTC.

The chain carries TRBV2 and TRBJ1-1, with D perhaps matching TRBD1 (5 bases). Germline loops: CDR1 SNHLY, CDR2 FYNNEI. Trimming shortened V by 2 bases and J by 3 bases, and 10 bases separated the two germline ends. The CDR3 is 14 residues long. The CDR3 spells CASSEQSRDTEAFF. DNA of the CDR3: TGTGCCAGCAGTGAACAGAGCAGGGACACTGAAGCTTTCTTT.

Here the CDR3 reads CSVPTQGAGGGYTF. Here the CDR3 DNA reads TGCAGTGTTCCTACTCAGGGGGCCGGTGGTGGCTACACCTTC. The V and J genes are TRBV20-1 and TRBJ1-2, with 8 bases fitting TRBD1. The length of the CDR3 is 14 residues. The V gene's germline CDR1 is DFQATT and CDR2 SNEGSKA (reference sequence). V shed 7 bases and J 7 bases; nucleotides not matched to a gene: 14.

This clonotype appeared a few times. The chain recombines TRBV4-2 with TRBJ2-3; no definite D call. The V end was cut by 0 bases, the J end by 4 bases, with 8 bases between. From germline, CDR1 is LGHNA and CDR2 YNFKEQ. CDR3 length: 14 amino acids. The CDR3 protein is CASSQEFSSDTQYF. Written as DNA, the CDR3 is TGTGCCAGCAGCCAAGAATTCTCCTCAGATACGCAGTATTTT.

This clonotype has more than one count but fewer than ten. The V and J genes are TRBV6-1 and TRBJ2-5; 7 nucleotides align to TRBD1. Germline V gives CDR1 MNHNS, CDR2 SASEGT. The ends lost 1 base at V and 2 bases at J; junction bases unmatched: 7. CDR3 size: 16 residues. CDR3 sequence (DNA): TGTGCCAGCAGTGAAGGATGGGGACAGAATCAAGAGACCCAGTACTTC. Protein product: CASSEGWGQNQETQYF.

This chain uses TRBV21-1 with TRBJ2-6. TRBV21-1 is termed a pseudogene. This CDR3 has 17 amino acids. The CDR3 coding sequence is TGTGCCAGCAGCAATAACGGATATAGCTCTGGGGCCAACGTCCTGACTTTC. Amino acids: CASSNNGYSSGANVLTF.

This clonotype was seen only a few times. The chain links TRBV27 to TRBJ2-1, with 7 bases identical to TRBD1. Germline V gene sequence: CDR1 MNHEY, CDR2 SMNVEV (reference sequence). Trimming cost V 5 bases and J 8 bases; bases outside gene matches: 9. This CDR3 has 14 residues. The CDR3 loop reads CASSHRQGIHEQFF. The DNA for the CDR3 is TGTGCCAGCAGTCACAGACAGGGCATACATGAGCAGTTCTTC.

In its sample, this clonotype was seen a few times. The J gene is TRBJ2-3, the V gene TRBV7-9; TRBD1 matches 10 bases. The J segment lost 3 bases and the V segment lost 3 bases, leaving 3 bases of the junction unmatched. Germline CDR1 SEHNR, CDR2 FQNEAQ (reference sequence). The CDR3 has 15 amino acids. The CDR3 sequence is CASSFRGQGTDTQYF. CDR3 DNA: TGTGCCAGCAGCTTTAGGGGACAGGGGACAGATACGCAGTATTTT.

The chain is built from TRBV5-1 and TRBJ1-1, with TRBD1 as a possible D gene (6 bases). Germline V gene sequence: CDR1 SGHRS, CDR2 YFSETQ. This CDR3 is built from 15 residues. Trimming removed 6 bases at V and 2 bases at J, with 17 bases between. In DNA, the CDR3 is TGCGCCAGCACCGCACCAGGGGCAGGCAACACTGAAGCTTTCTTT. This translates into CASTAPGAGNTEAFF.

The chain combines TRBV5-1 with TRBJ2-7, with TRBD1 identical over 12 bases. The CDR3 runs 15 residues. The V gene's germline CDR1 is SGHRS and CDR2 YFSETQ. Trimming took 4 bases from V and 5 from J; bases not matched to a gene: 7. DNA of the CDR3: TGCGCCAGCAGCCCGGGCGGGACAGGGGGCGACGAGCAGTACTTC. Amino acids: CASSPGGTGGDEQYF.

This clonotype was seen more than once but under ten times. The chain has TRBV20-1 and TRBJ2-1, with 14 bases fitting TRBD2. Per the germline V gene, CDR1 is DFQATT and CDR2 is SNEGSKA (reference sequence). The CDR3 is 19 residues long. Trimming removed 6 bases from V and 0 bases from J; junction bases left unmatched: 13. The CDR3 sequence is CSAPGTSGGLLSSYNEQFF. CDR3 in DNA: TGCAGTGCCCCTGGGACTAGCGGGGGCCTACTGAGCTCCTACAATGAGCAGTTCTTC.

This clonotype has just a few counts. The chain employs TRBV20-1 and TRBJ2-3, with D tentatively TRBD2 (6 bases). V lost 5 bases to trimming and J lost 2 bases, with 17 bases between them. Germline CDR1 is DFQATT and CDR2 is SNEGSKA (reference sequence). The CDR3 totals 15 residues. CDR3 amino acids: CSAGGRGLNTDTQYF. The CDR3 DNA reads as TGCAGTGCTGGAGGGCGGGGACTTAACACAGATACGCAGTATTTT.

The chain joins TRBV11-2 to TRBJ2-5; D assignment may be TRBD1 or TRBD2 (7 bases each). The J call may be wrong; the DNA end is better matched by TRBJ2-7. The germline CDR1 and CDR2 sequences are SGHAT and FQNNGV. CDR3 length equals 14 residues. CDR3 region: CASSSQGGSDEQYF. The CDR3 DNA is TGTGCCAGCAGCTCTCAGGGGGGGTCCGACGAGCAGTACTTC.

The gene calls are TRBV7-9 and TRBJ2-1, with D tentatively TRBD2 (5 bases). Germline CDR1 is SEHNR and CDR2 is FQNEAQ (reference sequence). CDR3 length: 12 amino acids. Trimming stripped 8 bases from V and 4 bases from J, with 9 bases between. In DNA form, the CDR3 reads TGTGCCAGCCGGGAAGGTTACAATGAGCAGTTCTTC. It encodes CASREGYNEQFF. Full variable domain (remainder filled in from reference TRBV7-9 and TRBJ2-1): DTGVSQNPRHKITKRGQNVTFRCDPISEHNRLYWYRQTLGQGPEFLTYFQNEAQLEKSRLLSDRFSAERPKGSFSTLEIQRTEQGDSAMYLCASREGYNEQFFGPGTRLTVL.

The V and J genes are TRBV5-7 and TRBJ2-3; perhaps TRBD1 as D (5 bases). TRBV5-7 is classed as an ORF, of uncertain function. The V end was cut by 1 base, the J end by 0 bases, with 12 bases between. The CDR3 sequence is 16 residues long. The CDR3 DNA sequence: TGTGCCAGCAGCTTGAATGACAGTATGAGCACAGATACGCAGTATTTT. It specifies CASSLNDSMSTDTQYF.

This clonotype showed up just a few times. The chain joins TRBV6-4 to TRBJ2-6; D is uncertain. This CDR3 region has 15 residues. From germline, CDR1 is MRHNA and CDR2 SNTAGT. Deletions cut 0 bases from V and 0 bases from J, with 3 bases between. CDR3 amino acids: CASSDSSSGANVLTF. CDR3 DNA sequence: TGTGCCAGCAGTGACTCCAGCTCTGGGGCCAACGTCCTGACTTTC.

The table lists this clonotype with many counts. This chain's CDR3 is CASSLTKGLAELETQYF. Written as DNA, the CDR3 is TGCGCCAGCAGCTTGACCAAGGGACTAGCTGAGTTGGAGACCCAGTACTTC. The chain combines TRBV5-1 with TRBJ2-5, with 9 bases aligning to TRBD2. CDR1 and CDR2 (germline): SGHRS, YFSETQ. Unmatched junction bases numbered 12, after V lost 1 base and J lost 5 bases. This CDR3 is built from 17 residues.

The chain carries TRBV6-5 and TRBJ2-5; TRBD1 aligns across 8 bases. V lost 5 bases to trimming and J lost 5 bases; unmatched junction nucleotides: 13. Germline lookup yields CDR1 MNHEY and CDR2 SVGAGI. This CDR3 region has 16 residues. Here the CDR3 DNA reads TGTGCCAGCAGTCACTACCCGGACAGGGTGAAGGAGACCCAGTACTTC. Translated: CASSHYPDRVKETQYF.

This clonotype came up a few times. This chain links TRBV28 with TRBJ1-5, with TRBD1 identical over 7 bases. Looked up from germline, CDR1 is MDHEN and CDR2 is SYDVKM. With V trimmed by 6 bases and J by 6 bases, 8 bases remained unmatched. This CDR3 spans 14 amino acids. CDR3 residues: CASSLDRVGQPQHF. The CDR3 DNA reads TGTGCCAGCAGCCTAGACAGGGTTGGTCAGCCCCAGCATTTT.

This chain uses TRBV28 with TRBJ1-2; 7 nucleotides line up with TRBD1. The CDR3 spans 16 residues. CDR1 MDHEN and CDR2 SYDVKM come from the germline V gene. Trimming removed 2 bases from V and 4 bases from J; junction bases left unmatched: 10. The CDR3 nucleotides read TGTGCCAGCAGTTTAAATGAGGAGGGGGCGCGCTATGGCTACACCTTC. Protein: CASSLNEEGARYGYTF.